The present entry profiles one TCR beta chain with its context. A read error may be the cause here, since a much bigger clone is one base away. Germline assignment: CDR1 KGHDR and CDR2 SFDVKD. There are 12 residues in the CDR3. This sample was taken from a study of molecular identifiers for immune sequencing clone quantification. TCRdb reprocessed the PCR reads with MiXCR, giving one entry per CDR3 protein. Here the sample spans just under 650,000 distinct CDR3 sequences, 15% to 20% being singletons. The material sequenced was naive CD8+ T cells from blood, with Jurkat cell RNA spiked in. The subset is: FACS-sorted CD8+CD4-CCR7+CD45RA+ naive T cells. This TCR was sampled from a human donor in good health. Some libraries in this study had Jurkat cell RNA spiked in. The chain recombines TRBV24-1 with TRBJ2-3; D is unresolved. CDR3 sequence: CATSDLPNTRYF. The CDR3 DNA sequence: TGTGCCACCAGTGATTTGCCAAATACGCGGTATTTT.